Presented here are 10 T cell receptor beta chains from one specimen sequenced in a study of blood T cell repertoires in COVID-19. The protocol was immunoSEQ multiplex PCR, while the TCRdb copy is restricted to in-frame clones and leaves out a portion. Among under 250,000 clones, 65% to 90% were seen once, and the ten largest hold 9.1%. Sequenced input: PBMCs or T cells enriched from blood (not recorded which). Source of these receptors: a woman aged 50 to 60 with acute COVID-19.

The chain carries TRBV9 and TRBJ1-1, with D possibly matching TRBD1 (5 bases). Trimming took off 4 bases at V and 0 bases at J, with 13 bases between the two ends. Germline CDR1 SGDLS, CDR2 YYNGEE. This CDR3 comprises 15 residues. CDR3 sequence (DNA): TGTGCCAGCAGCCCCCGCGGGACGGTGAACACTGAAGCTTTCTTT. Protein: CASSPRGTVNTEAFF.

This rearrangement joins TRBV13 to TRBJ2-3; 9 nucleotides align to TRBD1. With 4 bases clipped from V and 3 bases from J, the junction kept 8 bases outside the gene matches. Germline CDR1 PRHDT, CDR2 FYEKMQ (reference sequence). This CDR3 has 16 residues. This CDR3 reads CASSSYRGRGTDTQYF. The CDR3 DNA follows: TGTGCCAGCAGCTCCTACAGGGGGCGAGGGACAGATACGCAGTATTTT.

This chain's CDR3 is CASSDSGPSSRAFF. CDR3 nucleotide sequence: TGTGCCAGCAGTGATAGCGGGCCTTCTTCGCGGGCTTTCTTT. The chain recombines TRBV7-9 with TRBJ1-1; no firm D call. This CDR3 is 14 amino acids long. The ends were cut back, 6 bases at V and 11 bases at J, with 22 bases in the middle. Germline V gives CDR1 SEHNR, CDR2 FQNEAQ (reference sequence). The whole variable domain, filled in from reference TRBV7-9 and TRBJ1-1, reads DTGVSQNPRHKITKRGQNVTFRCDPISEHNRLYWYRQTLGQGPEFLTYFQNEAQLEKSRLLSDRFSAERPKGSFSTLEIQRTEQGDSAMYLCASSDSGPSSRAFFGQGTRLTVV.

The chain carries TRBV29-1 and TRBJ2-2, with 15 bases matching TRBD2. The V and J ends lost 6 bases and 6 bases, in that order; junction bases with no gene match: 17. Germline-derived CDR1 and CDR2 are SQVTM and ANQGSEA. This CDR3 is 19 amino acids long. The CDR3 bases are TGCAGCGTAGTGGGACTAGCGGGGGGCGGTCCTTCTCAGGCCGGGGAGCTGTTTTTT. Protein product: CSVVGLAGGGPSQAGELFF.

The chain carries TRBV5-4 and TRBJ1-2; D may be TRBD1 (5 bases). Trimming removed 0 bases from V and 7 bases from J, with 10 bases in between. Germline V gene data show CDR1 as SGHNT and CDR2 as YYREEE (reference sequence). The CDR3 loop spans 13 amino acids. The DNA of the CDR3 is TGTGCCAGCAGCTTGGGACAGTGGGGTGGCTACACCTTC. Its protein is CASSLGQWGGYTF.

J is TRBJ1-4 and V is TRBV30; a weak D match, TRBD1 (5 bases). The CDR3 spans 14 residues. From germline, CDR1 is GTSNPN and CDR2 SVGIG (reference sequence). V was shortened by 3 bases and J by 4 bases, with 12 bases between the two germline ends. CDR3 loop: CAWSDTGYNEKLFF. CDR3 sequence (DNA): TGTGCCTGGAGCGATACAGGTTATAATGAAAAACTGTTTTTT.

The chain has TRBV7-9 and TRBJ1-2; D is uncertain. V lost 1 base and J 4 bases, leaving 10 bases between the germline ends. Germline V CDR1 and CDR2: SEHNR, FQNEAQ (reference sequence). This CDR3 is 14 amino acids long. The CDR3 DNA sequence: TGTGCCAGCAGCTTAGGCACAGAAATCTATGGCTACACCTTC. Protein product: CASSLGTEIYGYTF.

The gene calls are TRBV19 and TRBJ2-3; 9 nucleotides agree with TRBD2. The CDR3 consists of 15 residues. The ends lost 6 bases at V and 4 bases at J; junction bases unmatched: 8. Per the germline V gene, CDR1 is LNHDA and CDR2 is SQIVND (reference sequence). CDR3: CASRQAGGSPDTQYF. The CDR3 DNA reads as TGTGCCAGTAGACAAGCGGGGGGATCCCCAGATACGCAGTATTTT.

The rearrangement uses TRBV5-1 and TRBJ2-2; 11 positions match TRBD1. CDR1 SGHRS and CDR2 YFSETQ come from the germline V gene. The CDR3 runs to 15 residues. V lost 2 bases to trimming and J lost 7 bases; unmatched junction nucleotides: 4. CDR3 nucleotides: TGCGCCAGCAGCTTCCCGGGACAGGGGGGCGGGGAGCTGTTTTTT. This codes for CASSFPGQGGGELFF.

This chain connects TRBV29-1 to TRBJ1-1; 8 positions agree with TRBD1. The CDR3 is 13 amino acids. With V trimmed by 6 bases and J by 4 bases, 7 bases remained unmatched. Per germline, CDR1 SQVTM and CDR2 ANQGSEA. As DNA, the CDR3 is TGCAGCGTAGACAGGGGAGGAGGCACTGAAGCTTTCTTT. Translated, it gives CSVDRGGGTEAFF.